These T cell receptor beta chains were read from a single sample in a study of beta chain features in type 1 diabetes. Sequencing used immunoSEQ multiplex PCR; TCRdb keeps in-frame clones, though not all of them. The sample carries about 360,000 clones, 10% to 15% recorded once. Specimen: naive CD4+ T cells from blood. The origin of the receptors is a man aged 18 to 30 in good health. Each CDR3 is given with its conserved first and last residue. The D gene is left open where the match is weak. Some rows have no size entry. The others give once, few or many, or a class for an expanded clone.

>few|TRBD1|TRBJ2-7|TRBV5-1
CASRPTGDHEQYF
TGCGCCAGCAGACCAACAGGGGACCACGAGCAGTACTTC
>NA|TRBD1|TRBJ1-6|TRBV30
CAWRTQGNSPLHF
TGTGCCTGGAGAACACAGGGGAATTCACCCCTCCACTTT
>few|NA|TRBJ2-1|TRBV11-1
CASSLGWGDYNEQFF
TGTGCCAGCAGCTTAGGTTGGGGAGACTACAATGAGCAGTTCTTC
>few|NA|TRBJ2-7|TRBV7-2
CASSYWGLRVEQYF
TGTGCCAGCAGCTATTGGGGGCTTAGGGTCGAGCAGTACTTC
>NA|TRBD1|TRBJ2-5|TRBV19
CASSRTGGTETQYF
TGTGCCAGTAGCCGGACAGGGGGCACAGAGACCCAGTACTTC
>few|NA|TRBJ2-5|TRBV15
CATSRGASLVETQYF
TGTGCCACCAGCAGGGGGGCTAGCTTGGTTGAGACCCAGTACTTC
>NA|TRBD1|TRBJ1-2|TRBV6-5
CASSRGTGTDGYTF
TGTGCCAGCAGCCGCGGGACAGGGACAGATGGCTACACCTTC
>NA|NA|TRBJ2-3|TRBV7-9
CASSGGGAGTDTQYF
TGTGCCAGCAGCGGGGGCGGAGCGGGAACAGATACGCAGTATTTT
>NA|NA|TRBJ2-7|TRBV7-8
CASSLMGRTYEQYF
TGTGCCAGCAGCTTGATGGGGCGGACCTACGAGCAGTACTTC
>few|NA|TRBJ2-7|TRBV20-1
CSADPTRLPF
TGCAGTGCTGATCCGACCAGGTTGCCCTTC
>NA|TRBD2|TRBJ2-1|TRBV19
CASSIEASGAYNEQFF
TGTGCCAGTAGTATAGAGGCTAGCGGAGCCTATAATGAGCAGTTCTTC
>few|NA|TRBJ1-1|TRBV5-1
CASSLDGSGTEAFF
TGCGCCAGCAGCTTGGATGGATCGGGGACTGAAGCTTTCTTT
>few|NA|TRBJ2-1|TRBV11-2
CASSQGSSGTNEQFF
TGTGCCAGCAGTCAAGGATCTTCGGGTACCAATGAGCAGTTCTTC
>NA|TRBD2|TRBJ2-7|TRBV7-8
CASTSAAGRLAGPYEQYF
TGTGCCAGCACCTCCGCCGCGGGGCGACTAGCGGGACCTTACGAGCAGTACTTC
>NA|NA|TRBJ1-2|TRBV7-3
CASSPRSDSYGYTF
TGTGCCAGCAGCCCCCGCAGCGACAGCTATGGCTACACCTTC
>NA|NA|TRBJ2-1|TRBV18
CASSPLRDGDEQFF
TGTGCCAGCTCCCCCTTACGGGATGGCGATGAGCAGTTCTTC
>few|NA|TRBJ2-1|TRBV10-3
CAISVVSDYNEQFF
TGTGCCATCAGTGTAGTTAGCGACTACAATGAGCAGTTCTTC
>NA|NA|TRBJ2-7|TRBV7-6
CASSLWPRGRMPYEQYF
TGTGCCAGCAGCTTATGGCCGCGAGGGCGTATGCCCTACGAGCAGTACTTC
>few|TRBD2|TRBJ2-5|TRBV7-8
CASSTSVQETQYF
TGTGCCAGCAGCACTAGCGTCCAAGAGACCCAGTACTTC
>NA|TRBD1|TRBJ2-1|TRBV13
CASSTYRGLYNEQFF
TGTGCCAGCAGCACGTACAGGGGGCTTTACAATGAGCAGTTCTTC
>NA|NA|TRBJ2-5|TRBV5-6
CASSLGAGLKTQYF
TGTGCCAGCAGCTTGGGTGCAGGGTTGAAGACCCAGTACTTC
>NA|TRBD1|TRBJ1-1|TRBV5-1
CASSPGQGGNTEAFF
TGCGCCAGCAGCCCGGGACAGGGAGGGAACACTGAAGCTTTCTTT
>few|TRBD2|TRBJ2-3|TRBV6-6
CASSYSAGGITDTQYF
TGTGCCAGCAGTTATAGCGCGGGAGGGATCACAGATACGCAGTATTTT
>many|NA|TRBJ2-4|TRBV14
CASSGVAGTYRGNIQYF
TGTGCCAGCAGCGGTGTAGCTGGTACCTACCGAGGGAACATTCAGTACTTC
>few|NA|TRBJ2-1|TRBV11-2
CASSLVGVRNQEQFF
TGTGCCAGCAGCTTAGTAGGGGTGAGGAACCAGGAGCAGTTCTTC
>few|TRBD1|TRBJ1-5|TRBV30
CAWSVGTGSVQPQHF
TGTGCCTGGAGTGTAGGGACAGGGTCAGTTCAGCCCCAGCATTTT
>few|NA|TRBJ1-2|TRBV7-9
CASSLEQGGYTF
TGTGCCAGCAGCTTAGAACAGGGTGGCTACACCTTC
>NA|NA|TRBJ1-6|TRBV19
CASSQARSPLHF
TGTGCCAGTAGTCAAGCACGATCACCCCTCCACTTT
>NA|NA|TRBJ2-1|TRBV12-5
CASGRGGADNEQFF
TGTGCTAGTGGAAGAGGGGGGGCGGACAATGAGCAGTTCTTC
>NA|TRBD1|TRBJ2-7|TRBV5-1
CASSPGTEGYEQYF
TGCGCCAGCAGCCCCGGGACAGAGGGCTACGAGCAGTACTTC
>once|NA|TRBJ1-1|TRBV28
CASSPTTWRTEAFF
TGTGCCAGCAGTCCGACAACTTGGCGCACTGAAGCTTTCTTT
>NA|NA|TRBJ2-7|TRBV6-5
CASSTPGTGIHEQYF
TGTGCCAGCAGTACCCCGGGAACAGGGATCCACGAGCAGTACTTC